Following are 21 T cell receptor beta chains from one sample sequenced in a study of technical replicates of blood from several donors. Method: immunoSEQ multiplex PCR; TCRdb's copy keeps in-frame clones and lacks some. The sample lists 75,000 or so clones; around 94% were seen once. Input material: T cells isolated from PBMCs. All receptors derive from a human donor in good health.

V gene TRBV6-1 combines with J gene TRBJ1-4, with 7 bases fitting TRBD1. This CDR3 comprises 14 residues. Unmatched junction bases numbered 6, after V lost 5 bases and J lost 6 bases. Germline V gene sequence: CDR1 MNHNS, CDR2 SASEGT. The CDR3 nucleotides read TGTGCCAGCAGTAGAAGGGGGCGTTATGAAAAACTGTTTTTT. It is translated as CASSRRGRYEKLFF.

V gene TRBV6-1 combines with J gene TRBJ2-7; 10 bases line up with TRBD1. The CDR3 runs 13 residues. Germline loops: CDR1 MNHNS, CDR2 SASEGT. The V and J ends lost 7 bases and 5 bases, in that order; junction bases with no gene match: 5. CDR3 region: CASTGQGGNEQYF. The CDR3 DNA reads as TGTGCCAGCACAGGACAGGGGGGGAACGAGCAGTACTTC.

This clone was observed a single time. The chain combines TRBV18 with TRBJ2-2, with a weak D call TRBD1 (5 bases). The length of the CDR3 is 15 residues. Germline CDR1 KGHSH, CDR2 LQKENI. Between the trimmed V and J ends, which lost 2 bases and 5 bases, there was a span of 12 bases. CDR3 amino acids: CASSPTGVITGELFF. DNA of the CDR3: TGTGCCAGCTCACCAACAGGCGTCATTACCGGGGAGCTGTTTTTT. Together with reference TRBV18 and TRBJ2-2, the CDR3 gives the full variable domain: NAGVMQNPRHLVRRRGQEARLRCSPMKGHSHVYWYRQLPEEGLKFMVYLQKENIIDESGMPKERFSAEFPKEGPSILRIQQVVRGDSAAYFCASSPTGVITGELFFGEGSRLTVL.

The rearrangement uses TRBV2 and TRBJ2-3, with D perhaps matching TRBD1 (6 bases). V lost 7 bases and J 0 bases, leaving 17 bases between the germline ends. The length of the CDR3 is 16 residues. The germline CDR1 and CDR2 sequences are SNHLY and FYNNEI. Here the CDR3 DNA reads TGTGCCAGCACCCAGCATCAGGGGATAAGCACAGATACGCAGTATTTT. It codes for CASTQHQGISTDTQYF.

This rearrangement joins TRBV11-2 to TRBJ1-3, with D hard to call. The CDR3 sequence is 15 residues long. The germline gives CDR1 SGHAT, CDR2 FQNNGV. Trimming shortened V by 1 base and J by 3 bases, and 10 bases separated the two germline ends. CDR3 DNA: TGTGCCAGCAGCTTAGTCACGGGTATTGGAAACACCATATATTTT. This translates into CASSLVTGIGNTIYF. The full variable domain, rest sourced from reference TRBV11-2 and TRBJ1-3, is EAGVAQSPRYKIIEKRQSVAFWCNPISGHATLYWYQQILGQGPKLLIQFQNNGVVDDSQLPKDRFSAERLKGVDSTLKIQPAKLEDSAVYLCASSLVTGIGNTIYFGEGSWLTVV.

V usage is TRBV7-6 and J usage is TRBJ2-1, with 7 bases fitting TRBD1. J lost 2 bases, V lost 6 bases, and 7 bases had no gene match. The CDR3 runs 15 residues. The germline V gene has CDR1 SGHVS and CDR2 FNYEAQ. CDR3 nucleotides: TGTGCCAGCAGGCTCGACAGGGCACCCTACAATGAGCAGTTCTTC. It specifies CASRLDRAPYNEQFF.

Only one count was recorded for this clone. This rearrangement joins TRBV6-5 to TRBJ1-1; D perhaps matches TRBD1 (6 bases). Deletions cut 5 bases from V and 6 bases from J, with 13 bases between. The V gene's germline CDR1 is MNHEY and CDR2 SVGAGI. The CDR3 loop spans 13 amino acids. The CDR3 loop reads CASSPNRVAEAFF. Written as DNA, the CDR3 is TGTGCCAGCAGTCCCAACAGGGTCGCTGAAGCTTTCTTT.

The chain employs TRBV19 and TRBJ2-1, with 10 bases identical to TRBD1. This CDR3 is built from 14 residues. Germline V gives CDR1 LNHDA, CDR2 SQIVND (reference sequence). Germline trimming cut 4 bases from V and 7 bases from J; bases unmatched to any gene: 4. The CDR3 sequence is CASSTRQGANEQFF. The CDR3 DNA sequence: TGTGCCAGTAGTACCCGACAGGGGGCGAATGAGCAGTTCTTC.

V gene TRBV19 combines with J gene TRBJ2-1, with 9 bases lining up with TRBD1. This CDR3 comprises 15 residues. The germline V gene has CDR1 LNHDA and CDR2 SQIVND (reference sequence). With V trimmed by 4 bases and J by 8 bases, 9 bases remained unmatched. The CDR3 nucleotides are TGTGCCAGTAGTAGGTCGGGACAGGGTTTCGATGAGCAGTTCTTC. Its protein is CASSRSGQGFDEQFF.

The genes are TRBV4-3 and TRBJ2-1; D remains unclear. Looked up from germline, CDR1 is LGHNA and CDR2 is YSLEER. Trimming cost V 1 base and J 0 bases, with 10 bases left between them. The CDR3 is 16 residues long. The chain's CDR3 is CASSQGESRSYNEQFF. The CDR3 coding sequence is TGCGCCAGCAGCCAAGGTGAGAGCCGCTCCTACAATGAGCAGTTCTTC.

This clone occurred once. This chain links TRBV2 with TRBJ2-7; TRBD1 matches 8 bases. The germline V gene has CDR1 SNHLY and CDR2 FYNNEI. The CDR3 covers 13 residues. Unmatched junction bases numbered 7, after V lost 5 bases and J lost 7 bases. The CDR3 bases are TGTGCCAGCAGTAATGACAGGGGTGGAGAGCAGTACTTC. Protein product: CASSNDRGGEQYF. Full variable domain (remainder filled in from reference TRBV2 and TRBJ2-7): EPEVTQTPSHQVTQMGQEVILRCVPISNHLYFYWYRQILGQKVEFLVSFYNNEISEKSEIFDDQFSVERPDGSNFTLKIRSTKLEDSAMYFCASSNDRGGEQYFGPGTRLTVT.

V is TRBV19 and J is TRBJ1-2; D is possibly TRBD1 (5 bases). Trimming removed 2 bases from V and 8 bases from J, with 18 bases in between. The CDR3 has 15 residues. CDR1 LNHDA and CDR2 SQIVND come from the germline V gene (reference sequence). In DNA form, the CDR3 reads TGTGCCAGTAGTATAATGGGGTCGGGGGGGATAGGCTACACCTTC. It yields the protein CASSIMGSGGIGYTF.

This clone is a singleton in its sample. The chain recombines TRBV28 with TRBJ1-2; D perhaps matches TRBD1 (5 bases). The CDR3 covers 16 residues. Germline values: CDR1 MDHEN, CDR2 SYDVKM. V dropped 3 bases and J dropped 3 bases, with 17 bases sitting between them. The CDR3 here is CASSLVQGALDYGYTF. CDR3 nucleotides: TGTGCCAGCAGTTTGGTACAAGGGGCGCTGGACTATGGCTACACCTTC.

This chain uses TRBV10-1 with TRBJ2-2; 7 bases line up with TRBD2. This CDR3 spans 18 amino acids. Germline values: CDR1 WNHNN, CDR2 SYGVQD (reference sequence). V shed 11 bases, J shed 4 bases, and the junction held 22 bases outside the gene matches. Here the CDR3 reads CAGALRAGESLGTGELFF. The CDR3, as DNA: TGCGCCGGGGCTCTTCGGGCGGGAGAATCTTTAGGCACCGGGGAGCTGTTTTTT.

The rearrangement joins TRBV20-1 to TRBJ2-7; a weak D match, TRBD2 (5 bases). The CDR3 sequence is 10 residues long. V was cut by 6 bases and J by 11 bases, with 14 bases left in between. Germline V gives CDR1 DFQATT, CDR2 SNEGSKA (reference sequence). The CDR3 DNA is TGCAGTGCCCCTCGGGATGTGGAGTACTTC. It translates to CSAPRDVEYF.

The chain is built from TRBV5-1 and TRBJ1-1, with unresolved D. CDR3 size: 15 residues. Trimming pared 4 bases from V and 5 bases from J, leaving 18 bases between. Germline CDR1 and CDR2: SGHRS and YFSETQ. The CDR3 reads CASSPTLSGSTEAFF. The CDR3 nucleotides are TGCGCCAGCAGCCCTACCCTATCGGGAAGTACTGAAGCTTTCTTT.

CDR3 protein: CASSYSNKYYGYTF. The CDR3 coding sequence is TGTGCCAGCAGTTACTCGAACAAATACTATGGCTACACCTTC. This chain uses TRBV6-5 with TRBJ1-2; no reliable D call. There are 14 residues in the CDR3. The ends were cut back, 0 bases at V and 3 bases at J, with 8 bases in the middle. Per the germline V gene, CDR1 is MNHEY and CDR2 is SVGAGI.

J is TRBJ2-7 and V is TRBV11-2; TRBD1 agrees at 9 bases. Trimming cost V 5 bases and J 2 bases; bases outside gene matches: 7. CDR1 is SGHAT and CDR2 is FQNNGV in the germline V gene. This CDR3 region has 15 residues. CDR3 in DNA: TGTGCCAGCAGCCTAGGGACAGGGATCGCCTACGAGCAGTACTTC. Its protein is CASSLGTGIAYEQYF.

V and J are TRBV6-5 and TRBJ2-7; 11 positions match TRBD1. CDR3 length: 15 residues. The ends lost 6 bases at V and 2 bases at J; junction bases unmatched: 6. Germline V gene data show CDR1 as MNHEY and CDR2 as SVGAGI. CDR3 DNA sequence: TGTGCCAGCAGAGATGGGACAGGGGGGGCCTACGAGCAGTACTTC. It translates to CASRDGTGGAYEQYF.

J is TRBJ2-1 and V is TRBV10-3; 8 bases map to TRBD2. The CDR3 is 14 amino acids. The V gene's germline CDR1 is ENHRY and CDR2 SYGVKD. Unmatched junction bases numbered 6, after V lost 2 bases and J lost 9 bases. The CDR3 sequence: CAISEGREVTEQFF. The CDR3 DNA sequence: TGTGCCATCAGTGAGGGGCGGGAGGTGACTGAGCAGTTCTTC.

The chain uses TRBV7-8 and TRBJ2-7; 9 bases map to TRBD1. This CDR3 spans 14 amino acids. The V gene end was trimmed by 4 bases and the J gene end by 2 bases; junction bases not matched to a gene: 3. Germline values: CDR1 SGHVS, CDR2 FQNEAQ. CDR3 coding DNA: TGTGCCAGCAGCTCCCGACAGGGGGCCTACGAGCAGTACTTC. It is translated as CASSSRQGAYEQYF.